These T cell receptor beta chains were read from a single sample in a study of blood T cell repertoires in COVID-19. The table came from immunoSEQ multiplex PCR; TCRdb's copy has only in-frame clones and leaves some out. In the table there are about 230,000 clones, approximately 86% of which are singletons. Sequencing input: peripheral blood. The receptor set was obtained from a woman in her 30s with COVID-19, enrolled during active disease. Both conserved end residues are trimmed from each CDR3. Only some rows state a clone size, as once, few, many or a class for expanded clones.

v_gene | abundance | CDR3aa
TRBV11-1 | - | ASSLIGLPGDEQY
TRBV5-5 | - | ASSFREANYGYT
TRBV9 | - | ASSVPNSSGSTGELF
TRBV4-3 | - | ASSQGFSGLNEKLF
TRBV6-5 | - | ASSYRDRGFNQPQH
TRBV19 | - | ASSDQSTDTQY
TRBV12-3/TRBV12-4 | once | ASSSQLGYT
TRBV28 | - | ASSLQGTVGYGYT
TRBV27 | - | ASSFRGGLGEQY
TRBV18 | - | ASSQQRQGALSPYEQY
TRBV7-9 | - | ASSGRRDRASYEQY
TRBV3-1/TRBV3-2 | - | ASGAEYNSPLH
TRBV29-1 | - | SVRTGANYGYT
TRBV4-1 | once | ASSPSVNTEAF
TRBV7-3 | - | ASSSSSGLQETQY
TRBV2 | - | ARKTGTGSGNTIY
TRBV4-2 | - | ASSQVHGTGVSGANVLT
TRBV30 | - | AWGRGGVNTGELF
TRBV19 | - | ASSKGVRGVNTEAF
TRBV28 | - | ASKSGGTNTGELF
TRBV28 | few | ASSRGQALGYT
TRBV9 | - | ASSGNQGARIYGYT
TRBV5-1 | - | ASSADTVAF
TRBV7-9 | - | ASSLATGSLREKLF
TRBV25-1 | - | ASRLGQGAYEQY
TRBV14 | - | ASRVSANTGELF
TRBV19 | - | ASSTIDSSSPLH
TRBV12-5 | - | ASGQPGLAYEQY
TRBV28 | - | ASSPGQGEYEQY
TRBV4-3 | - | ASSSGTNSGNTIY
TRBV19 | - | ASSPSLLAAVGGTQY
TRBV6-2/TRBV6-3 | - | ASSYLFYEQY
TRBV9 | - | ASSVVTGLANYGYT
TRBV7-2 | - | ASSPQQISYEQY
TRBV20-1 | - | SASSGHTYNEQF
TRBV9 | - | ASSPLGAETGELF
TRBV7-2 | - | ASSLRGLPVNTEAF
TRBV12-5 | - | ASGPGTGQTANYGYT
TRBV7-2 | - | ASSFAGGLEQY
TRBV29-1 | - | SVDERTDTQY